The 16 T cell receptor beta chains in this list originate from one sample, sequenced in a study of CD8 T cells in Susac syndrome. A quantity of about 0.5 to 1 ug RNA underwent reverse transcription using random hexamers. TCRdb redid the calling of the immunoSEQ multiplex PCR reads with MiXCR, one entry per CDR3 protein. Of almost 450,000 distinct CDR3 sequences detected, approximately 89% appear once; the ten largest clones hold approximately 0.11%. Source material: CD8+ T cells from PBMCs. The receptors originated from a human donor with multiple sclerosis.

The chain has TRBV20-1 and TRBJ2-1, with TRBD2 identical over 9 bases. V shed 1 base and J 2 bases; nucleotides not matched to a gene: 3. CDR3 length: 15 amino acids. Germline CDR1 DFQATT, CDR2 SNEGSKA (reference sequence). The CDR3: CSARGTSDAYNEQFF. In DNA form, the CDR3 reads TGCAGTGCTAGAGGGACTAGCGATGCCTACAATGAGCAGTTCTTC.

CDR3 protein: CASSLRGGLAGGNEQFF. CDR3 nucleotide sequence: TGTGCCAGCAGTTTAAGAGGAGGTCTAGCGGGAGGCAATGAGCAGTTCTTC. The chain combines TRBV28 with TRBJ2-1; 11 bases map to TRBD2. The V gene's germline CDR1 is MDHEN and CDR2 SYDVKM. Trimming took 2 bases from V and 6 from J; bases not matched to a gene: 9. CDR3 length: 17 amino acids.

The chain joins TRBV27 to TRBJ1-1; the match to TRBD1 covers 8 bases. CDR3 size: 14 residues. Germline V gene sequence: CDR1 MNHEY, CDR2 SMNVEV (reference sequence). The ends lost 3 bases at V and 5 bases at J; junction bases unmatched: 5. This CDR3 reads CASSFYRGATEAFF. CDR3 sequence (DNA): TGTGCCAGCAGTTTCTACAGGGGGGCGACTGAAGCTTTCTTT.

The chain carries TRBV4-1 and TRBJ1-1, with no clear D. The CDR3 length is 15 residues. Between the trimmed V and J ends, which lost 0 bases and 2 bases, there was a span of 10 bases. In germline, CDR1 is MGHRA, CDR2 YSYEKL. The CDR3 nucleotides read TGCGCCAGCAGCCAAGAACCCGGGTCCAACACTGAAGCTTTCTTT. It specifies CASSQEPGSNTEAFF.

CDR3 DNA sequence: TGCAGCGTTGGGGAGGGAGCGGGAGTCGGTGATGAGCAGTTCTTC. Protein product: CSVGEGAGVGDEQFF. The V gene is TRBV29-1, the J gene TRBJ2-1; 8 bases are shared with TRBD2. This CDR3 is built from 15 residues. Germline trimming cut 4 bases from V and 8 bases from J; bases unmatched to any gene: 13. Germline assignment: CDR1 SQVTM and CDR2 ANQGSEA.

The chain uses TRBV27 and TRBJ1-5, with a weak D call TRBD1 (5 bases). This CDR3 has 14 amino acids. V gave up 2 bases and J gave up 5 bases, with 10 bases separating them. The germline V gene encodes CDR1 MNHEY and CDR2 SMNVEV (reference sequence). DNA of the CDR3: TGTGCCAGCAGTTTACAAGGGGAGCATCAGCCCCAGCATTTT. Translated: CASSLQGEHQPQHF.

The chain is built from TRBV12-3 or TRBV12-4 and TRBJ2-5; no clear D gene. Trimming took 3 bases from V and 2 from J, leaving 10 bases between them. The CDR3 loop spans 14 amino acids. CDR3 region: CASSLVADQETQYF. The CDR3 DNA sequence: TGTGCCAGCAGTTTGGTGGCAGATCAAGAGACCCAGTACTTC.

The chain is built from TRBV27 and TRBJ2-7, with D hard to call. V lost 0 bases, J lost 5 bases, and 8 bases lay in between. CDR3 size: 13 residues. In germline, CDR1 is MNHEY, CDR2 SMNVEV (reference sequence). In nucleotides, the CDR3 is TGTGCCAGCAGTTTATCGGGCTGGCACGAGCAGTACTTC. Its protein is CASSLSGWHEQYF.

CDR3 sequence (DNA): TGTGCCTGGAGTGAAGACAGGGGGGAGCTGAACACTGAAGCTTTCTTT. It yields the protein CAWSEDRGELNTEAFF. This chain uses TRBV30 with TRBJ1-1; 9 positions match TRBD1. Per germline, CDR1 GTSNPN and CDR2 SVGIG (reference sequence). There are 16 residues in the CDR3. Germline trimming cut 1 base from V and 0 bases from J; bases unmatched to any gene: 6.

The chain links TRBV29-1 to TRBJ1-1; 7 bases are shared with TRBD1. The CDR3 runs 17 residues. In germline, CDR1 is SQVTM, CDR2 ANQGSEA. Trimming removed 1 base from V and 4 bases from J; junction bases left unmatched: 15. CDR3 coding DNA: TGCAGCGTTGAAGCCCCTTGGGACAGCCAGGGAGGCACTGAAGCTTTCTTT. It codes for CSVEAPWDSQGGTEAFF.

There are a few counts of this clonotype. The CDR3 loop reads CAADEVLYNEQFF. DNA of the CDR3: TGTGCAGCGGACGAGGTCCTGTACAATGAGCAGTTCTTC. This rearrangement joins TRBV6-1 to TRBJ2-1, with D maybe TRBD2 (5 bases). This CDR3 comprises 13 residues. Germline CDR1 and CDR2: MNHNS and SASEGT.

This clonotype showed up just a few times. This chain links TRBV7-6 with TRBJ2-5; a possible D gene is TRBD2 (5 bases). This CDR3 comprises 14 residues. Germline loops: CDR1 SGHVS, CDR2 FNYEAQ. The ends were cut back, 1 base at V and 4 bases at J, with 10 bases in the middle. CDR3 region: CASSLGFSGETQYF. The CDR3 region has the DNA TGTGCCAGCAGCTTAGGTTTCAGCGGAGAGACCCAGTACTTC.

The chain has TRBV6-1 and TRBJ1-2; possibly TRBD1 for D (5 bases). The germline V gene encodes CDR1 MNHNS and CDR2 SASEGT. The germline V and J ends were trimmed by 0 bases and 4 bases, with 6 bases remaining between them. CDR3 length: 13 residues. CDR3 in DNA: TGTGCCAGCAGTGAAGCCACAGGCTATGGCTACACCTTC. Translation gives CASSEATGYGYTF.

This sequence joins TRBV20-1 and TRBJ2-3; D remains ambiguous. This CDR3 is built from 12 residues. CDR1 is DFQATT, CDR2 SNEGSKA, per germline (reference sequence). Between the trimmed V and J ends, which lost 0 bases and 1 base, there was a span of 2 bases. The CDR3 protein is CSAREGTDTQYF. The CDR3, as DNA: TGCAGTGCTAGAGAGGGCACAGATACGCAGTATTTT.

The gene calls are TRBV6-5 and TRBJ1-6, with 9 bases lining up with TRBD1. The V segment lost 4 bases and the J segment 7 bases; nucleotides outside the gene matches: 2. Germline V gene sequence: CDR1 MNHEY, CDR2 SVGAGI. This CDR3 spans 14 amino acids. For the CDR3, the DNA is TGTGCCAGCAGTTCACAGGGGGCGAATTCACCCCTCCACTTT. It encodes CASSSQGANSPLHF.

V and J are TRBV3-1 and TRBJ2-7; a possible D gene is TRBD1 (5 bases). The CDR3 extends over 15 amino acids. The V gene lost 2 bases and the J gene lost 4 bases, with 15 bases spanning the gap. Germline CDR1 and CDR2: LGHDT and YNNKEL (reference sequence). CDR3 bases: TGTGCCAGCAGCCAACAGGGAAGTAGAGCGTACGAGCAGTACTTC. As protein: CASSQQGSRAYEQYF.